Below are 25 T cell receptor beta chains sequenced from a single sample in a study of neoadjuvant nivolumab and ipilimumab in lung cancer. Profiled with immunoSEQ multiplex PCR; TCRdb holds only in-frame clones, not every one. There are 25,000 to 30,000 clones in the sample; approximately 80% occur only once, and about 18% lies in the top ten. The source was tumor tissue, collected after neoadjuvant nivolumab, alone or with ipilimumab, at or shortly before surgery. The receptor set was obtained from an adult with non-small cell lung cancer.

The chain joins TRBV7-2 to TRBJ2-3; TRBD2 aligns across 8 bases. This CDR3 region has 16 residues. Per the germline V gene, CDR1 is SGHTA and CDR2 is FQGNSA. After removal of 1 base from V and 4 bases from J, the junction contained 7 bases not matched to a gene. The CDR3 region has the DNA TGTGCCAGCAGCTTAGGGTACGGGGGGGCCGCAGATACGCAGTATTTT. As protein: CASSLGYGGAADTQYF.

The gene calls are TRBV10-2 and TRBJ1-5; D uncertain. Germline V CDR1 and CDR2: WSHSY, SAAADI. Trimming removed 4 bases at V and 5 bases at J, with 9 bases between. The length of the CDR3 is 13 residues. This CDR3 reads CASSATRDQPQHF. The DNA for the CDR3 is TGCGCCAGCAGTGCCACTAGGGATCAGCCCCAGCATTTT.

The gene calls are TRBV6-5 and TRBJ1-2; TRBD1 matches 9 bases. J was trimmed by 6 bases and V by 2 bases; bases with no gene match: 4. The CDR3 loop spans 14 amino acids. Germline-derived CDR1 and CDR2 are MNHEY and SVGAGI. The CDR3 spells CASSYVGQGHGYTF. CDR3 DNA: TGTGCCAGCAGTTACGTGGGACAGGGCCATGGCTACACCTTC.

The chain uses TRBV7-9 and TRBJ2-5; D unresolved. Per the germline V gene, CDR1 is SEHNR and CDR2 is FQNEAQ (reference sequence). V gave up 4 bases and J gave up 4 bases, with 4 bases separating them. This CDR3 is 11 amino acids long. The CDR3 loop reads CASSSAETQYF. In DNA, the CDR3 is TGTGCCAGCAGCTCCGCAGAGACCCAGTACTTC.

The DNA for the CDR3 is TGCGCCAGCAGTGTCGGTTTTGACAACTACGAGCAGTACTTC. Translation: CASSVGFDNYEQYF. The V call is TRBV5-1, the J call TRBJ2-7; D unclear. The CDR3 length is 14 residues. The ends were cut back, 5 bases at V and 3 bases at J, with 15 bases in the middle. CDR1 SGHRS and CDR2 YFSETQ come from the germline V gene.

The rearrangement joins TRBV5-5 to TRBJ1-3; 7 bases align to TRBD1. The CDR3 runs to 16 residues. The junction had 3 bases not matched to a gene; V was cut back by 0 bases and J by 0 bases. CDR1 and CDR2 from the germline V gene are SGHKS and YYEKEE (reference sequence). The CDR3 coding sequence is TGTGCCAGCAGCTTGGCCGGGACAGCCTCTGGAAACACCATATATTTT. It translates to CASSLAGTASGNTIYF.

In this sample, this clone turned up once. The gene calls are TRBV9 and TRBJ2-1; TRBD2 agrees at 14 bases. Trimming at V came to 2 bases and at J to 10 bases, leaving 5 bases not matched to a gene. This CDR3 contains 15 residues. Germline CDR1 and CDR2: SGDLS and YYNGEE. CDR3 nucleotides: TGTGCCAGCAGCGTCGGGACTAGCGGGGGACAGGAGCAGTTCTTC. Its protein product is CASSVGTSGGQEQFF.

The chain combines TRBV5-1 with TRBJ2-1, with D possibly matching TRBD1 (6 bases). The germline gives CDR1 SGHRS, CDR2 YFSETQ. Trimming took 4 bases from V and 0 from J, leaving 11 bases between them. The CDR3 consists of 15 residues. CDR3 residues: CASSPGQSSYNEQFF. CDR3 in DNA: TGCGCCAGCAGCCCCGGACAGAGCTCCTACAATGAGCAGTTCTTC.

The V call is TRBV9, the J call TRBJ2-2; D assignment may be TRBD1 or TRBD2 (6 bases each). The germline gives CDR1 SGDLS, CDR2 YYNGEE. This CDR3 is built from 19 residues. Trimming took 0 bases from V and 2 from J, leaving 20 bases between them. The CDR3 DNA reads as TGTGCCAGCAGCGTAGTACCTAGGGGGGCAGGATTAAACACCGGGGAGCTGTTTTTT. It translates to CASSVVPRGAGLNTGELFF.

The V gene is TRBV5-4, the J gene TRBJ2-7; weak D call: TRBD1 (6 bases). V shed 4 bases and J shed 1 base, with 15 bases lying between them. The length of the CDR3 is 15 residues. Germline V gene data show CDR1 as SGHNT and CDR2 as YYREEE (reference sequence). In nucleotides, the CDR3 is TGTGCCAGCAGCCCTACAGGGAGTCGGTCCTACGAGCAGTACTTC. Its translation: CASSPTGSRSYEQYF. Complete variable domain (other parts from reference TRBV5-4 and TRBJ2-7): ETGVTQSPTHLIKTRGQQVTLRCSSQSGHNTVSWYQQALGQGPQFIFQYYREEENGRGNFPPRFSGLQFPNYSSELNVNALELDDSALYLCASSPTGSRSYEQYFGPGTRLTVT.

This rearrangement joins TRBV27 to TRBJ1-2; a possible D gene is TRBD1 (6 bases). Germline assignment: CDR1 MNHEY and CDR2 SMNVEV (reference sequence). Trimming shortened V by 5 bases and J by 6 bases, and 22 bases separated the two germline ends. The CDR3 is 16 residues long. The CDR3 nucleotides read TGTGCCAGCAGTCCCCTCGGGGGGGCGAAACCCCATGGCTACACCTTC. This sequence encodes CASSPLGGAKPHGYTF.

This chain uses TRBV6-5 with TRBJ1-6, with a tentative D call TRBD1 (5 bases). V shed 0 bases and J shed 9 bases, with 12 bases lying between them. CDR1 is MNHEY, CDR2 SVGAGI, per germline. The CDR3 has 15 amino acids. The CDR3 protein is CASSYSRGSSSPLHF. The CDR3 region has the DNA TGTGCCAGCAGTTACTCAAGGGGTTCTAGTTCACCCCTCCACTTT.

This clone occurred once. The chain recombines TRBV2 with TRBJ1-1, with 8 bases lining up with TRBD1. The CDR3 spans 13 residues. With V trimmed by 5 bases and J by 6 bases, 5 bases remained unmatched. CDR1 and CDR2 from the germline V gene are SNHLY and FYNNEI. Written as DNA, the CDR3 is TGTGCCAGCAGTCTCGACAGGGGCTCTGAAGCTTTCTTT. This sequence encodes CASSLDRGSEAFF.

This clone was picked up a small number of times. The rearrangement joins TRBV5-1 to TRBJ1-1, with a weak D call TRBD1 (6 bases). Germline values: CDR1 SGHRS, CDR2 YFSETQ. Trimming pared 3 bases from V and 7 bases from J, leaving 13 bases between. The CDR3 length is 13 residues. The chain's CDR3 is CASSSGQTDEAFF. CDR3 in DNA: TGCGCCAGCAGCTCAGGACAGACCGATGAAGCTTTCTTT.

The chain joins TRBV19 to TRBJ1-1; 8 nucleotides match TRBD1. The CDR3 covers 14 residues. The V gene's germline CDR1 is LNHDA and CDR2 SQIVND (reference sequence). Trimming removed 5 bases from V and 4 bases from J; junction bases left unmatched: 6. CDR3: CASSPRGRGTEAFF. CDR3 sequence (DNA): TGTGCCAGTAGTCCCAGGGGGCGAGGCACTGAAGCTTTCTTT.

J is TRBJ2-1 and V is TRBV5-5; D possibly corresponds to TRBD1 (6 bases). The germline gives CDR1 SGHKS, CDR2 YYEKEE (reference sequence). The CDR3 extends over 18 amino acids. The V end was cut by 4 bases, the J end by 1 base, with 21 bases between. CDR3 bases: TGTGCCAGCAGCCCCAGGCCCCACAGGGAGTGGTCCTACAATGAGCAGTTCTTC. Protein: CASSPRPHREWSYNEQFF.

The chain joins TRBV7-3 to TRBJ2-2; TRBD2 agrees at 9 bases. The germline V gene encodes CDR1 SGHTA and CDR2 FQGTGA. Germline trimming cut 2 bases from V and 4 bases from J; bases unmatched to any gene: 5. The length of the CDR3 is 16 residues. For the CDR3, the DNA is TGTGCCAGCAGCTTAGCGGGGGGGCCGATCACCGGGGAGCTGTTTTTT. It translates to CASSLAGGPITGELFF. The full variable domain, rest sourced from reference TRBV7-3 and TRBJ2-2, is GAGVSQTPSNKVTEKGKYVELRCDPISGHTALYWYRQSLGQGPEFLIYFQGTGAADDSGLPNDRFFAVRPEGSVSTLKIQRTERGDSAVYLCASSLAGGPITGELFFGEGSRLTVL.

The chain links TRBV11-2 to TRBJ2-1; D gene ambiguous. This CDR3 contains 13 residues. CDR1 is SGHAT, CDR2 FQNNGV, per germline. Trimming shortened V by 5 bases and J by 4 bases, and 9 bases separated the two germline ends. The CDR3 DNA sequence: TGTGCCAGCAGCCCGACCTCTTACAATGAGCAGTTCTTC. Protein product: CASSPTSYNEQFF.

For this clone: An end of the junction does not agree with germline; a read error may underlie this. J is TRBJ2-5 and V is TRBV7-7, with D uncertain. Germline assignment: CDR1 SSHAT and CDR2 FNYEAQ (reference sequence). The CDR3 contains 13 residues. The CDR3 DNA is TGTGCTAGCACCCCTGATTTCGTAGAGACCCAGTACTTC. Translated: CASTPDFVETQYF. Together with reference TRBV7-7 and TRBJ2-5, the CDR3 gives the full variable domain: GAGVSQSPRYKVTKRGQDVTLRCDPISSHATLYWYQQALGQGPEFLTYFNYEAQPDKSGLPSDRFSAERPEGSISTLTIQRTEQRDSAMYRCASTPDFVETQYFGPGTRLLVL.

The rearrangement uses TRBV5-1 and TRBJ2-1, with TRBD2 matching over 9 bases. After removal of 4 bases from V and 3 bases from J, the junction contained 11 bases not matched to a gene. Germline-derived CDR1 and CDR2 are SGHRS and YFSETQ. This CDR3 contains 17 residues. Here the CDR3 DNA reads TGCGCCAGCAGCGTAAGCGGGGGGCTCCTCGTCTACAATGAGCAGTTCTTC. Protein product: CASSVSGGLLVYNEQFF.

On this clone itself: One junction end does not reproduce the germline sequence, and a read error may be involved. The chain recombines TRBV10-3 with TRBJ2-5, with unresolved D. CDR1 is ENHRY and CDR2 is SYGVKD in the germline V gene. The length of the CDR3 is 11 residues. The CDR3 loop is CAISVFSPSNF. CDR3 in DNA: TGTGCCATCAGTGTTTTCTCACCCTCAAACTTC.

This chain connects TRBV29-1 to TRBJ2-1; the D is unclear. CDR3 size: 14 residues. Germline CDR1 is SQVTM and CDR2 is ANQGSEA. Between the trimmed V and J ends, which lost 4 bases and 7 bases, there was a span of 17 bases. In nucleotides, the CDR3 is TGCAGCGTTGGTGTGGTAGGGTTTAAAAATGAGCAGTTCTTC. Translating it yields CSVGVVGFKNEQFF.

The CDR3 coding sequence is TGTGCCTGGAGCCCTCGATGGACAGCTTCTAACTATGGCTACACCTTC. Protein product: CAWSPRWTASNYGYTF. The chain carries TRBV30 and TRBJ1-2; D is possibly TRBD1 (6 bases). Germline-derived CDR1 and CDR2 are GTSNPN and SVGIG (reference sequence). The V end lost 3 bases, the J end lost 0 bases, and 17 bases lay between the germline ends. CDR3 size: 16 residues.

The chain carries TRBV5-1 and TRBJ2-5, with TRBD2 matching over 12 bases. Unmatched junction bases numbered 0, after V lost 4 bases and J lost 5 bases. The CDR3 has 13 amino acids. CDR1 and CDR2 from the germline V gene are SGHRS and YFSETQ. The CDR3: CASSGTSGETQYF. The DNA of the CDR3 is TGCGCCAGCAGCGGGACTAGCGGGGAGACCCAGTACTTC.

This chain links TRBV7-2 with TRBJ1-5, with D unresolved. CDR1 is SGHTA and CDR2 is FQGNSA in the germline V gene. V was trimmed by 3 bases and J by 4 bases, leaving 7 bases between them. The CDR3 covers 13 residues. Here the CDR3 DNA reads TGTGCCAGCAGCTTGCGGAATAATCAGCCCCAGCATTTT. This gives the protein CASSLRNNQPQHF.